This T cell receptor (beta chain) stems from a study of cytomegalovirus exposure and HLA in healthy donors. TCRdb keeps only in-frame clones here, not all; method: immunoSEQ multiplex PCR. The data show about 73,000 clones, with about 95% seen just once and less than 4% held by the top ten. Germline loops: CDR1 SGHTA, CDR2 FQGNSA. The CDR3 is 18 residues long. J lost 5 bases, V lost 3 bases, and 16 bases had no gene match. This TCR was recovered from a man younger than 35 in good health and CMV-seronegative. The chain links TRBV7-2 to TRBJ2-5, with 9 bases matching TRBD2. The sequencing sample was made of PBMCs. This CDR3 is CASSFALGRGGAGETQYF. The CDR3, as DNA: TGTGCCAGCAGCTTCGCCTTGGGGCGGGGGGGCGCGGGCGAGACCCAGTACTTC.